What follows are 22 T cell receptor beta chains derived from one specimen sequenced in a study of beta chain features in type 1 diabetes (dated by TCRdb to 2016 to 2018). The protocol used for the library was the immunoSEQ multiplex PCR assay. All of the isolated RNA was reverse transcribed with the High Capacity cDNA Reverse Transcription Kit, so expressed TCRB transcripts were sequenced. TCRdb limited this immuneACCESS table to in-frame rearrangements with V and J called. A share of clones is missing; checked studies link under half to unresolved V genes, and the rest is unexplained. This sample holds approximately 340,000 clones; about 15% were observed only once. The biggest ten clones account for more than 0.015% of the sample. The sample comprised naive CD4+ T cells from blood. This specimen's cell subset or site label, per the study, means: true naive CD4+ T cells. These receptors were collected from a woman between 18 and 29 years old in good health.

This clone has just a few counts. The chain combines TRBV5-1 with TRBJ2-2; 7 nucleotides line up with TRBD2. With 4 bases clipped from V and 8 bases from J, the junction kept 14 bases outside the gene matches. The CDR3 loop spans 16 amino acids. The germline gives CDR1 SGHRS, CDR2 YFSETQ. This CDR3 reads CASSLSGSALEGELFF. The DNA for the CDR3 is TGCGCCAGCAGCCTTAGCGGGTCGGCATTAGAGGGGGAGCTGTTTTTT.

This rearrangement joins TRBV9 to TRBJ2-2; D perhaps matches TRBD1 (5 bases). Germline CDR1 and CDR2: SGDLS and YYNGEE. CDR3 length equals 16 residues. V lost 0 bases and J lost 0, with 9 bases in between. The DNA of the CDR3 is TGTGCCAGCAGCGTAGCTGGACACGCGAACACCGGGGAGCTGTTTTTT. It specifies CASSVAGHANTGELFF.

The rearrangement links TRBV4-2 to TRBJ1-1; the D gene is possibly TRBD1 (5 bases). CDR1 and CDR2 from the germline V gene are LGHNA and YNFKEQ. The V and J ends lost 0 bases and 4 bases respectively, with 15 bases between them. The CDR3 extends over 16 amino acids. The CDR3: CASSQDLIGEGTEAFF. The CDR3 DNA follows: TGTGCCAGCAGCCAAGATCTTATAGGGGAGGGCACTGAAGCTTTCTTT.

This clone was detected a few times. This same CDR3 is encoded by further DNA sequences in the sample. The rearrangement joins TRBV30 to TRBJ2-5, with TRBD1 matching 7 bases. This CDR3 comprises 13 residues. Per the germline V gene, CDR1 is GTSNPN and CDR2 is SVGIG (reference sequence). The V segment lost 5 bases and the J segment 2 bases; nucleotides outside the gene matches: 5. Written as DNA, the CDR3 is TGTGCCTGGTCGCCGGGACAGCAAGAGACCCAGTACTTC. Its translation is CAWSPGQQETQYF.

V gene TRBV29-1 combines with J gene TRBJ2-3; 11 bases match TRBD2. Germline trimming cut 7 bases from V and 8 bases from J; bases unmatched to any gene: 11. Germline V gene lookup returns CDR1 SQVTM and CDR2 ANQGSEA. This CDR3 spans 14 amino acids. The CDR3 coding sequence is TGCAGCGCCAAACCACTAGCGGGAGAGTCTACGCAGTATTTT. This codes for CSAKPLAGESTQYF.

This clone was counted between two and nine times. This sequence joins TRBV21-1 and TRBJ1-5; TRBD1, the D gene given by the table, was not confirmed from the DNA. TRBV21-1 is noted as a pseudogene. The CDR3 is 15 residues long. As DNA, the CDR3 is TGTGCCACCTCCCGACAGTACAATAGCAATCAGCCCCAGCATTTT. Translated, it gives CATSRQYNSNQPQHF.

This clone was observed a handful of times. V is TRBV5-4 and J is TRBJ1-4; maybe TRBD1 (6 bases). This CDR3 region has 15 residues. V lost 4 bases to trimming and J lost 12 bases, with 22 bases between them. Germline CDR1 reads SGHNT; CDR2 reads YYREEE (reference sequence). Written as DNA, the CDR3 is TGTGCCAGCAGCCAAACCTCGGGACAAGAGGCCCAACTGTTTTTT. This gives the protein CASSQTSGQEAQLFF.

This clone was counted between two and nine times. The chain has TRBV7-9 and TRBJ2-6; weak D call: TRBD1 (5 bases). This CDR3 is built from 16 residues. The germline V and J ends were trimmed by 5 bases and 1 base, with 12 bases remaining between them. Germline CDR1 SEHNR, CDR2 FQNEAQ (reference sequence). The CDR3 coding sequence is TGTGCCAGCAGCCACAGACAGATGTCTGGGGCCAACGTCCTGACTTTC. As protein: CASSHRQMSGANVLTF.

This clone was counted only a few times. The gene calls are TRBV28 and TRBJ2-1; a weak D match, TRBD2 (6 bases). The V gene's germline CDR1 is MDHEN and CDR2 SYDVKM. V shed 8 bases and J shed 9 bases, with 17 bases lying between them. The CDR3 extends over 13 amino acids. DNA for the CDR3: TGTGCCAGCGGGGGGTGGCGGGCGGGTGAGCAGTTCTTC. Its translation: CASGGWRAGEQFF. The full variable domain, completed using reference TRBV28 and TRBJ2-1, is DVKVTQSSRYLVKRTGEKVFLECVQDMDHENMFWYRQDPGLGLRLIYFSYDVKMKEKGDIPEGYSVSREKKERFSLILESASTNQTSMYLCASGGWRAGEQFFGPGTRLTVL.

V usage is TRBV9 and J usage is TRBJ2-2; D gene unclear. CDR3 length: 14 amino acids. Trimming removed 7 bases at V and 1 base at J, with 11 bases between. Germline assignment: CDR1 SGDLS and CDR2 YYNGEE. CDR3 sequence: CASRLAENTGELFF. The DNA of the CDR3 is TGTGCCAGCCGTCTGGCCGAGAACACCGGGGAGCTGTTTTTT.

The V call is TRBV7-3, the J call TRBJ2-2; no clear D gene. Germline V CDR1 and CDR2: SGHTA, FQGTGA. CDR3 length: 12 residues. Trimming left V 5 bases short and J 6 bases short, with 7 bases between. The DNA of the CDR3 is TGTGCCAGCAGCCGCGAATCCGGGGAGCTGTTTTTT. It translates to CASSRESGELFF.

This clone occurred a few times. The chain combines TRBV2 with TRBJ2-7; D perhaps matches TRBD2 (5 bases). This CDR3 contains 13 residues. CDR1 is SNHLY and CDR2 is FYNNEI in the germline V gene. Trimming left V 5 bases short and J 0 bases short, with 8 bases between. CDR3: CASSSGFSYEQYF. DNA of the CDR3: TGTGCCAGCAGTAGCGGCTTCTCCTACGAGCAGTACTTC.

This clone was seen a handful of times. This sequence joins TRBV6-5 and TRBJ1-1, with TRBD1 matching 7 bases. The CDR3 spans 14 residues. Trimming at V came to 3 bases and at J to 4 bases, leaving 5 bases not matched to a gene. Germline V gene lookup returns CDR1 MNHEY and CDR2 SVGAGI. The CDR3 is CASSYDRVSTEAFF. In nucleotides, the CDR3 is TGTGCCAGCAGTTATGACAGGGTGAGCACTGAAGCTTTCTTT.

The rearrangement uses TRBV6-5 and TRBJ2-5; D is undetermined. Germline V gives CDR1 MNHEY, CDR2 SVGAGI. The CDR3 sequence is 16 residues long. V was pared by 0 bases and J by 1 base, with 12 bases between. As DNA, the CDR3 is TGTGCCAGCAGTTACTCGCGCCTCGGGTTCCAAGAGACCCAGTACTTC. This codes for CASSYSRLGFQETQYF.

The chain employs TRBV19 and TRBJ2-1; 12 bases map to TRBD2. J lost 3 bases, V lost 6 bases, and 6 bases had no gene match. The CDR3 contains 16 residues. Germline V lookup: CDR1 LNHDA, CDR2 SQIVND (reference sequence). The CDR3 spells CASRPTSGSFYNEQFF. As DNA, the CDR3 is TGTGCCAGTAGGCCGACTAGCGGGAGCTTCTACAATGAGCAGTTCTTC.

The genes are TRBV6-5 and TRBJ2-3; TRBD1 might be the D (6 bases). In germline, CDR1 is MNHEY, CDR2 SVGAGI. Trimming took 2 bases from V and 4 from J, leaving 13 bases between them. This CDR3 is 15 amino acids long. CDR3 nucleotides: TGTGCCAGCAGTTACAGAGGGGGATCGGCAGATACGCAGTATTTT. Translation gives CASSYRGGSADTQYF.

The chain employs TRBV4-2 and TRBJ2-1; 8 bases map to TRBD1. CDR1 is LGHNA and CDR2 is YNFKEQ in the germline V gene. The junction had 6 bases not matched to a gene; V was cut back by 3 bases and J by 8 bases. The CDR3 totals 14 residues. The CDR3 sequence: CASSQDRDRYEQFF. In DNA, the CDR3 is TGTGCCAGCAGCCAGGACCGGGACAGGTATGAGCAGTTCTTC.

This chain uses TRBV18 with TRBJ2-3; D possibly corresponds to TRBD2 (5 bases). The CDR3 covers 15 residues. V was cut by 3 bases and J by 2 bases, with 12 bases left in between. Per the germline V gene, CDR1 is KGHSH and CDR2 is LQKENI. CDR3 nucleotides: TGTGCCAGCTCACCGGACTTTACACCCACAGATACGCAGTATTTT. Its translation: CASSPDFTPTDTQYF.

This clone was counted only a few times. The chain carries TRBV15 and TRBJ2-5; D is uncertain. CDR3 length: 13 amino acids. Germline loops: CDR1 LNHNV, CDR2 YYDKDF (reference sequence). Trimming left V 2 bases short and J 3 bases short, with 7 bases between. The CDR3 region has the DNA TGTGCCACCAGCAGAACCCCGGAAGAGACCCAGTACTTC. Amino acids: CATSRTPEETQYF.

The chain recombines TRBV4-1 with TRBJ1-5; 7 bases align to TRBD1. The CDR3 is 16 amino acids. V was pared by 0 bases and J by 4 bases, with 6 bases of the junction left unmatched. CDR1 is MGHRA, CDR2 YSYEKL, per germline. CDR3 region: CASSQDQGTANQPQHF. The CDR3 nucleotides read TGCGCCAGCAGCCAAGATCAAGGGACAGCTAATCAGCCCCAGCATTTT.

The chain joins TRBV5-4 to TRBJ2-1, with 8 bases lining up with TRBD2. Germline CDR1 and CDR2: SGHNT and YYREEE (reference sequence). The CDR3 is 15 residues long. V was clipped by 0 bases and J by 5 bases; unmatched bases: 4. The CDR3 loop is CASSLAGGSHNEQFF. CDR3 DNA sequence: TGTGCCAGCAGCTTGGCGGGAGGGAGCCACAATGAGCAGTTCTTC.

This clone was counted between two and nine times. This chain uses TRBV1 with TRBJ1-5. TRBV1 is noted as a pseudogene. This CDR3 is 16 amino acids long. The CDR3 nucleotides are TGCACCAGCAGCCAAGAGCGGGGGAAGGGCAATCAGCCCCAGCATTTT. Protein sequence: CTSSQERGKGNQPQHF.